This T cell receptor (beta chain) was recorded in a study of T cell repertoires in cytomegalovirus infection (dated by TCRdb to the late 2010s). For context, the study as a whole: Alongside well-studied HLA-B-restricted epitopes, the peptide stimulations were aimed at recently identified HLA-C-restricted CMV epitopes, whose presentation resists viral immunomodulation. Donor HLA type was relevant to the analysis, because carriage of CMV infection together with the matching HLA type was indicated by public TCR beta signatures. Results and caveats for the whole study, not just this receptor: The ex vivo response was dominated by HLA-C-restricted CMV-specific TCR beta clonotypes, which also provided the single most frequent clonotype in two of eight donors. In both this cohort and an independent cohort of several hundred donors, the cumulative frequency of public TCR beta family members distinguished carriers of CMV infection plus the relevant HLA type.

In light of the paper, this sample's treatment or condition label describes: in vitro stimulation with specific CMV peptide epitopes to enrich CMV-specific T cells. Sequencing was performed on an Illumina HiSeq 1500. Starting from the raw public reads, TCRdb applied fastp trimming at Q25, assembled clones with MiXCR and retained in-frame beta chains. Each CDR3 protein appears once, grouped with its most common genes and DNA. The sample yields fewer than 85,000 distinct CDR3 sequences; about half were counted once. The ten most abundant clones make up 93% of the sample. The CDR3, from cysteine to phenylalanine, totals 13 residues. Just the 39-base CDR3 DNA is kept, in frame starting at base 1. The germline V gene encodes CDR1 LGHNT and CDR2 FRNRAP. V is shortened by 7 bases, J by 8 bases, and the region joining them spans 17 bases. On this clonotype: This clone's antigen is unknown. It has no much larger one-base neighbor in the sample; base qualities were not kept.

The chain links TRBV12-5 with TRBJ1-1; tentative D gene TRBD1, with 5 bases matching. The receptor was isolated from a human donor in good health (CMV status not recorded). Some clones in this sample may be carry-over from other donors' samples. The source was CD8+ T cells from cultured PBMCs, collected from culture after CMV antigen stimulation. The CDR3 corresponds to CASVRDDLEEAFF. The DNA sequence follows: TGTGCTAGTGTTCGGGACGACCTAGAAGAAGCTTTCTTT.